This T cell receptor (beta chain) was sequenced during a study of CD8+ T cells in alopecia areata. Study results and limitations: Especially in alopecia totalis/universalis, lesional scalp showed greater clonality than normal scalp did.

As part of sample collection, lesional scalp punch biopsies and peripheral blood were taken from alopecia areata patients. PBMCs, the starting material, were the source of sorted CD4+ and CD8+ T cells. RNA was extracted and reverse transcribed into cDNA as the sequencing template. TCRdb's table, derived via immunoSEQ multiplex PCR, lists solely in-frame clones and lacks some. The sample has about 180,000 clones, 50% to 70% seen once. A note on this clone: Its target is unknown.

Germline V lookup: CDR1 SGHRS, CDR2 YFSETQ. The CDR3 runs 19 residues. V lost 4 bases and J lost 2; bases outside the gene matches: 17. This rearrangement joins TRBV5-1 to TRBJ2-3, with 9 bases matching TRBD2. The source was CD4+ T cells sorted from blood, collected at week 0. The TCR was taken from a human donor with alopecia areata. The chain's CDR3 is CASSPAWSGGSPVTDTQYF. The CDR3, as DNA: TGCGCCAGCAGCCCCGCTTGGAGCGGGGGGTCCCCCGTCACAGATACGCAGTATTTT.